These 32 T cell receptor beta chains came from one sample sequenced in a study of T-cell memory formation after mild COVID-19. TCRdb analysed the 5' RACE reads with MiXCR anew, one entry per CDR3 protein. The sample holds about 360,000 distinct CDR3 sequences; 10% to 15% are singletons and the top ten take around a fifth. Source material: PBMCs or a T cell subset sorted from them (not recorded which). These receptors were obtained from a man aged 18 to 29 who had mild COVID-19 (a few samples of this study predate the infection). Cell type and time point are not known.

The table lists this clonotype with many counts. V gene TRBV12-3 or TRBV12-4 combines with J gene TRBJ2-3; D unclear. The CDR3 is 14 residues long. Trimming took 3 bases from V and 4 from J, leaving 11 bases between them. CDR3 bases: TGTGCCAGCAGTTTTTCCCAGACTGCAGATACGCAGTATTTT. This sequence encodes CASSFSQTADTQYF.

This clonotype was recorded a few times. The chain has TRBV20-1 and TRBJ2-7; 9 bases agree with TRBD1. CDR1 and CDR2 from the germline V gene are DFQATT and SNEGSKA (reference sequence). The V segment lost 5 bases and the J segment 1 base; nucleotides outside the gene matches: 0. The length of the CDR3 is 12 residues. In DNA form, the CDR3 reads TGCAGTGCTGGACAGGGGTCCTACGAGCAGTACGTC. It encodes CSAGQGSYEQYV.

The chain is built from TRBV6-2 or TRBV6-3 and TRBJ2-1, with TRBD1 as a possible D gene (5 bases). The V end was cut by 5 bases, the J end by 9 bases, with 14 bases between. Germline CDR1 MNHEY, CDR2 SVGEGT. The CDR3 totals 13 residues. The CDR3 DNA sequence: TGTGCCAGCAGTCAAGGGGCGGTCGGTGAGCAGTTCTTC. Translated: CASSQGAVGEQFF.

This clonotype was counted many times. This chain joins TRBV21-1 and TRBJ2-4; TRBD1 was called by the table and not checked on the DNA. TRBV21-1 is deemed a pseudogene. The CDR3 is 16 amino acids. DNA for the CDR3: TGTGCCAGCAGCAAACCGGGACAGGGAGGCAAAAACATTCAGTACTTC. It encodes CASSKPGQGGKNIQYF.

The chain links TRBV6-5 to TRBJ1-1; no firm D call. CDR3 length: 14 amino acids. CDR1 is MNHEY, CDR2 SVGAGI, per germline. V was cut by 0 bases and J by 1 base, with 6 bases left in between. Here the CDR3 reads CASSYSSPNTEAFF. The CDR3 DNA follows: TGTGCCAGCAGTTACTCGTCCCCGAACACTGAAGCTTTCTTT.

V usage is TRBV6-2 or TRBV6-3 and J usage is TRBJ2-7, with TRBD1 as a possible D gene (6 bases). The CDR3 has 13 amino acids. V dropped 1 base and J dropped 3 bases, with 7 bases sitting between them. Germline V gene sequence: CDR1 MNHEY, CDR2 SVGEGT. The CDR3 DNA reads as TGTGCCAGCAGTTACTTACAGGGCTACGAGCAGTACTTC. Protein: CASSYLQGYEQYF.

J is TRBJ1-1 and V is TRBV3-1; D uncertain. The germline CDR1 and CDR2 sequences are LGHDT and YNNKEL (reference sequence). Trimming took 2 bases from V and 6 from J, leaving 10 bases between them. This CDR3 is built from 13 residues. CDR3 nucleotides: TGTGCCAGCAGCCAACGCGGAGCGGCTGAAGCTTTCTTT. The encoded protein is CASSQRGAAEAFF.

The rearrangement joins TRBV6-5 to TRBJ2-2; 13 bases fit TRBD2. CDR3 length: 15 residues. After removal of 8 bases from V and 6 bases from J, the junction contained 6 bases not matched to a gene. Germline V lookup: CDR1 MNHEY, CDR2 SVGAGI. This CDR3 reads CASSLAGGRSGELFF. In DNA form, the CDR3 reads TGTGCCAGCTCACTAGCGGGGGGGCGTTCCGGGGAGCTGTTTTTT.

The V gene is TRBV29-1, the J gene TRBJ2-5; 9 positions agree with TRBD2. CDR1 and CDR2 (germline): SQVTM, ANQGSEA. The junction had 15 bases not matched to a gene; V was cut back by 7 bases and J by 6 bases. This CDR3 is built from 15 residues. The CDR3 loop is CSGGTDSGSLKTQYF. CDR3 coding DNA: TGCAGCGGCGGCACAGATAGCGGGAGCTTAAAGACCCAGTACTTC.

In this sample, this clonotype turned up a few times. The chain recombines TRBV4-2 with TRBJ1-5; no definite D call. Trimming stripped 1 base from V and 5 bases from J, with 6 bases between. Per germline, CDR1 LGHNA and CDR2 YNFKEQ. This CDR3 has 13 residues. In DNA, the CDR3 is TGTGCCAGCAGCCAAGCCCGGGATCAGCCCCAGCATTTT. Its translation is CASSQARDQPQHF.

This clonotype occurred a few times. This rearrangement joins TRBV11-2 to TRBJ2-4, with 8 bases aligning to TRBD1. Germline V gene sequence: CDR1 SGHAT, CDR2 FQNNGV. V trimming: 1 base; J trimming: 3 bases; junction bases outside the gene matches: 8. The CDR3 consists of 17 residues. CDR3 nucleotides: TGTGCCAGCAGCTTAGGACGAACAGGGGGTTTCAAAAACATTCAGTACTTC. Protein: CASSLGRTGGFKNIQYF. Full variable domain (missing parts from reference TRBV11-2 and TRBJ2-4): EAGVAQSPRYKIIEKRQSVAFWCNPISGHATLYWYQQILGQGPKLLIQFQNNGVVDDSQLPKDRFSAERLKGVDSTLKIQPAKLEDSAVYLCASSLGRTGGFKNIQYFGAGTRLSVL.

The chain joins TRBV14 to TRBJ1-2; D is ambiguous. Trimming pared 1 base from V and 6 bases from J, leaving 15 bases between. Looked up from germline, CDR1 is SGHDN and CDR2 is FVKESK. This CDR3 spans 15 amino acids. The CDR3 DNA is TGTGCCAGCAGCCAAGTGGAGAAGGTTTATGATGGCTACACCTTC. It specifies CASSQVEKVYDGYTF.

Only a few counts were recorded for this clonotype. The chain uses TRBV5-5 and TRBJ1-5; TRBD1 might be the D (5 bases). V lost 4 bases and J 4 bases, leaving 9 bases between the germline ends. The CDR3 totals 13 residues. CDR1 and CDR2 from the germline V gene are SGHKS and YYEKEE (reference sequence). CDR3 in amino acids: CASSAQVNQPQHF. The CDR3 DNA reads as TGTGCCAGCAGCGCACAGGTAAATCAGCCCCAGCATTTT.

This clonotype was detected only a few times. The CDR3 DNA sequence: TGCGCCAGCAGAAATCCTGCGGGGAATTCACCCCTCCACTTT. Its translation is CASRNPAGNSPLHF. This rearrangement joins TRBV4-1 to TRBJ1-6; D gene uncertain. Trimming stripped 6 bases from V and 7 bases from J, with 13 bases between. The CDR3 length is 14 residues. CDR1 and CDR2 (germline): MGHRA, YSYEKL.

The chain links TRBV6-5 to TRBJ1-1; perhaps TRBD1 as D (5 bases). Per the germline V gene, CDR1 is MNHEY and CDR2 is SVGAGI. The CDR3 covers 14 residues. V lost 6 bases to trimming and J lost 1 base, with 12 bases between them. CDR3 coding DNA: TGTGCCAGCAGCCACGACAGCCCGAACACTGAAGCTTTCTTT. It is translated as CASSHDSPNTEAFF.

The chain joins TRBV23-1 to TRBJ2-5; D may be TRBD2 (5 bases). TRBV23-1 is marked as an open reading frame, function uncertain. This CDR3 contains 12 residues. Deletions cut 10 bases from V and 3 bases from J, with 12 bases between. In nucleotides, the CDR3 is TGCGCCACCAGCCCGGGGAAAGAGACCCAGTACTTC. Translation: CATSPGKETQYF.

In its sample, this clonotype was seen a few times. This chain links TRBV5-1 with TRBJ2-7; D is undetermined. The CDR3 contains 13 residues. V shed 0 bases and J shed 5 bases, with 9 bases lying between them. Germline V gene data show CDR1 as SGHRS and CDR2 as YFSETQ. CDR3 region: CASSLVGRDEQYF. CDR3 sequence (DNA): TGCGCCAGCAGCTTGGTTGGTCGGGACGAGCAGTACTTC.

The rearrangement uses TRBV6-2 or TRBV6-3 and TRBJ2-5; the match to TRBD2 covers 7 bases. The V segment lost 9 bases and the J segment 5 bases; nucleotides outside the gene matches: 15. This CDR3 has 15 residues. Germline values: CDR1 MNHEY, CDR2 SVGEGT. The CDR3 is CASSAWTGGWETQYF. As DNA, the CDR3 is TGTGCCAGTTCCGCTTGGACGGGGGGATGGGAGACCCAGTACTTC.

This clonotype was counted ten times or more. The chain has TRBV12-3 or TRBV12-4 and TRBJ2-5; TRBD2 might be the D (6 bases). The CDR3 covers 15 residues. Trimming took 3 bases from V and 5 from J, leaving 16 bases between them. CDR3 amino acids: CASSFILGGTETQYF. CDR3 nucleotide sequence: TGTGCCAGCAGTTTTATTCTTGGGGGGACGGAGACCCAGTACTTC.

This chain links TRBV27 with TRBJ2-5, with 12 bases fitting TRBD2. Germline CDR1 MNHEY, CDR2 SMNVEV (reference sequence). The CDR3 runs 16 residues. With V trimmed by 5 bases and J by 1 base, 5 bases remained unmatched. This chain's CDR3 is CASSILAGGPQETQYF. The CDR3 DNA reads as TGTGCCAGCAGTATACTAGCGGGGGGCCCCCAAGAGACCCAGTACTTC.

This clonotype has at least ten counts. V is TRBV6-5 and J is TRBJ2-5; 9 positions match TRBD2. The CDR3 runs 13 residues. The germline CDR1 and CDR2 sequences are MNHEY and SVGAGI. Trimming cost V 3 bases and J 6 bases; bases outside gene matches: 2. The CDR3, as DNA: TGTGCCAGCAGTTATAGCGGGGGAAAGACCCAGTACTTC. It encodes CASSYSGGKTQYF.

This clonotype was seen a few times. The genes are TRBV7-3 and TRBJ1-2, with 7 bases fitting TRBD1. After removal of 5 bases from V and 5 bases from J, the junction contained 5 bases not matched to a gene. This CDR3 region has 13 residues. In germline, CDR1 is SGHTA, CDR2 FQGTGA. The CDR3 loop reads CASSLTGEYGYTF. CDR3 in DNA: TGTGCCAGCAGCCTTACAGGGGAGTATGGCTACACCTTC.

J is TRBJ1-1 and V is TRBV7-9; 10 nucleotides line up with TRBD1. The CDR3 spans 13 residues. Trimming took 5 bases from V and 10 from J; bases not matched to a gene: 7. CDR1 and CDR2 (germline): SEHNR, FQNEAQ (reference sequence). The CDR3 here is CASSRQGAWVAFF. The CDR3 DNA is TGTGCCAGCAGCCGACAGGGGGCCTGGGTAGCTTTCTTT.

The CDR3 coding sequence is TGTGCCAGCACGGGGGGCCTATATGGCTACACCTTC. This encodes CASTGGLYGYTF. The rearrangement uses TRBV6-1 and TRBJ1-2; D is perhaps TRBD1 (6 bases). V was clipped by 7 bases and J by 5 bases, with 11 bases between them. This CDR3 region has 12 residues. Germline V lookup: CDR1 MNHNS, CDR2 SASEGT.

This clonotype was counted only a few times. The V call is TRBV7-9, the J call TRBJ1-1; D gene unclear. The CDR3 consists of 14 residues. Trimming took 2 bases from V and 0 from J, leaving 7 bases between them. CDR1 and CDR2 (germline): SEHNR, FQNEAQ (reference sequence). The CDR3 reads CASSLFSMNTEAFF. CDR3 coding DNA: TGTGCCAGCAGCTTATTCAGTATGAACACTGAAGCTTTCTTT.

The rearrangement joins TRBV5-6 to TRBJ2-5, with 7 positions matching TRBD2. Germline V gene lookup returns CDR1 SGHDT and CDR2 YYEEEE. V dropped 0 bases and J dropped 3; count of bases not matched to a gene: 8. The CDR3 has 16 amino acids. The CDR3 here is CASSLVLAWVEETQYF. The CDR3 DNA follows: TGTGCCAGCAGCTTGGTACTAGCGTGGGTAGAAGAGACCCAGTACTTC.

V and J are TRBV4-2 and TRBJ2-1; D gene ambiguous. With 1 base removed from V and 6 bases from J, the gap between germline ends came to 10 bases. Germline CDR1 LGHNA, CDR2 YNFKEQ. CDR3 length: 14 amino acids. The CDR3 nucleotides are TGTGCCAGCAGCCAAGTCTTTCCACTCAATGAGCAGTTCTTC. Translation: CASSQVFPLNEQFF.

The CDR3 DNA is TGTGCCTGGAGTGATGGGACAGTGGAGACCCAGTACTTC. This codes for CAWSDGTVETQYF. The chain couples TRBV30 to TRBJ2-5; 7 bases are shared with TRBD1. This CDR3 is built from 13 residues. V shed 1 base, J shed 5 bases, and the junction held 4 bases outside the gene matches. Germline CDR1 and CDR2: GTSNPN and SVGIG (reference sequence). Looking up the rest from reference TRBV30 and TRBJ2-5 gives the full variable domain: SQTIHQWPATLVQPVGSPLSLECTVEGTSNPNLYWYRQAAGRGLQLLFYSVGIGQISSEVPQNLSASRPQDRQFILSSKKLLLSDSGFYLCAWSDGTVETQYFGPGTRLLVL.

This rearrangement joins TRBV4-1 to TRBJ1-2; the match to TRBD1 covers 8 bases. V dropped 3 bases and J dropped 6; count of bases not matched to a gene: 6. The germline V gene has CDR1 MGHRA and CDR2 YSYEKL. The CDR3 is 14 residues long. DNA for the CDR3: TGCGCCAGCAGCCACCTACAGGGGGGAAATGGCTACACCTTC. Translation gives CASSHLQGGNGYTF.

This clonotype was recorded at least ten times. The CDR3 nucleotides are TGTGCCAGCAGCTTCTCCGGACTAGCGGGGGGGCGCTCCTACGAGCAGTACTTC. Translated, it gives CASSFSGLAGGRSYEQYF. The V and J genes are TRBV13 and TRBJ2-7; 15 nucleotides agree with TRBD2. V was clipped by 3 bases and J by 0 bases; unmatched bases: 6. The length of the CDR3 is 18 residues. Germline V gene data show CDR1 as PRHDT and CDR2 as FYEKMQ (reference sequence).

The chain uses TRBV30 and TRBJ1-3; D call uncertain. V shed 5 bases and J shed 0 bases, with 8 bases lying between them. CDR3 length: 13 residues. Germline CDR1 reads GTSNPN; CDR2 reads SVGIG (reference sequence). CDR3 protein: CAWGSGSGNTIYF. The CDR3 DNA follows: TGTGCCTGGGGATCCGGCTCTGGAAACACCATATATTTT.

The genes are TRBV6-1 and TRBJ2-3, with 8 positions matching TRBD1. This CDR3 has 17 residues. From germline, CDR1 is MNHNS and CDR2 SASEGT. Trimming removed 8 bases from V and 0 bases from J; junction bases left unmatched: 13. The CDR3: CASSSPWDRPSTDTQYF. The CDR3 bases are TGTGCCAGCTCAAGCCCCTGGGACAGGCCTAGCACAGATACGCAGTATTTT.